This T cell receptor beta chain emerged from a study of CD8+ T cells in alopecia areata (dated by TCRdb to about 2018). A note on the overall study: High-throughput TCRbeta sequencing was used to examine T cell clonal expansion in alopecia areata in both the C3H/HeJ mouse model and human patients. On the human side, TCRbeta sequencing was run on scalp tissue and on sorted CD4+ and CD8+ peripheral blood T cells from healthy controls and from alopecia areata patients with either patchy or totalis/universalis disease. Scalp clonality was compared among normal scalp (n=4), patchy alopecia areata scalp (n=8), and alopecia totalis/universalis scalp (n=8). RNA came from the PAXgene miRNA kit for fixed scalp, the miRNeasy kit for PBMCs, and the RNeasy kit for mouse skin. TCRbeta CDR3 regions were amplified by immunoSEQ multiplex PCR with 35 Vbeta forward and 13 Jbeta reverse primers. Results and caveats for the whole study, not just this receptor: Higher clonality and more expanded CD8+ clones were observed in lesional scalp than in normal scalp, particularly in alopecia totalis/universalis, a finding suggestive of antigenic drive. Compared with mice, TCR sequences shared between patients were less clear, possibly partly because of HLA diversity across the patient population. Resident alphabeta T cells in normal human skin are also sequenced, complicating scalp TCR repertoire analysis, unlike mouse skin dominated by gammadelta T cells.

Lesional scalp punch biopsies and peripheral blood were obtained from alopecia areata patients. After PBMCs were isolated by density centrifugation and stained for CD3, CD4 and CD8, a FACSAria was used to sort CD4+ and CD8+ T cells. The untreated alopecia areata patients were recruited through a multicenter biomarker study. For about five biomarker-study patients, blood CD8+ T cells were further sorted into NKG2D-low and NKG2D-high fractions. In the germline V gene (reference sequence), CDR1 corresponds to LNHNV and CDR2 to YYDKDF. The CDR3 runs 14 amino acids, cysteine and phenylalanine included. The entry retains the CDR3 DNA only, 42 bases that are in frame from base 1. Between the V and J ends, shortened by 0 bases and 10 bases respectively, the junction contains 15 bases. Library method: the immunoSEQ multiplex PCR assay. For TCR sequencing, RNA was extracted from every sample and reverse transcribed into cDNA to serve as template. SuperScript III was used for first-strand cDNA synthesis, primed with a 2:1 mix of oligo-dT and random hexamers. A synthetic immune receptor repertoire was used to measure amplification bias, and any remaining bias was corrected computationally. The study's own analysis went as follows. Raw reads were preprocessed to remove errors, and CDR3 was defined according to IMGT conventions as the region from the conserved cysteine to phenylalanine. Clonality was computed by normalizing Shannon entropy by log2 of the number of productive unique TCRs and subtracting the result from 1. Whether each scalp clone was CD4 or CD8 was inferred by checking scalp TCRbeta sequences against the CD4 and CD8 repertoires from sorted blood. TCRdb took over this immuneACCESS table, retaining in-frame rearrangements with V and J assigned. Such tables are incomplete; in checked studies, under half of the missing clones stem from an unresolved V gene, and the remainder is unexplained. V, J and clone size derive from that table, while D and trimming were established from the DNA sequence. This sample is represented by about 110,000 clones; roughly 55% of them were singletons. The top ten hold roughly 25% of the sample.

About this clone itself: Its antigen remains undetermined. Base quality data are lacking; no much larger clone is found one base away.

The sequence links TRBV15 to TRBJ1-1; the D gene cannot be named for sure. The sequence came from a human donor with alopecia areata. The sample comprised NKG2D-low CD8+ T cells sorted from blood. The cell subset or site label corresponds to: sorted CD8+ NKG2D-low blood T cells. CDR3 sequence: CATSRDKAGVGAFF. The DNA sequence follows: TGTGCCACCAGCAGAGATAAGGCGGGCGTTGGAGCTTTCTTT.